A single sample gave rise to the 9 T cell receptor beta chains below, sequenced in a study of blood T cells in healthy people across ages. Primers used in a second PCR of about 7 to 12 cycles were a sample-barcoded 5' primer and a J-beta primer mix. TCRdb reanalysed the 5' RACE reads using MiXCR and keeps one entry per CDR3 protein. The sample holds about a million distinct CDR3 sequences, roughly 50% seen once. The sequencing sample was made of blood. The receptors originated from a woman aged 55 to 70 in good health.

V and J are TRBV20-1 and TRBJ2-5; no reliable D call. Germline V gives CDR1 DFQATT, CDR2 SNEGSKA (reference sequence). V dropped 4 bases and J dropped 1 base, with 13 bases sitting between them. The CDR3 runs to 14 residues. CDR3 residues: CSANPGTPQETQYF. The CDR3 DNA is TGCAGTGCTAACCCCGGTACGCCCCAAGAGACCCAGTACTTC.

In its sample, this clonotype was seen a few times. The chain employs TRBV7-2 and TRBJ2-7; 10 positions match TRBD2. Germline loops: CDR1 SGHTA, CDR2 FQGNSA. CDR3 length: 17 amino acids. The V gene end was trimmed by 2 bases and the J gene end by 9 bases; junction bases not matched to a gene: 16. For the CDR3, the DNA is TGTGCCAGCAGCTTATGGCTAGCGGGAGTGACTCCTACGAGGCAGTACTTC. Translated, it gives CASSLWLAGVTPTRQYF.

The chain joins TRBV24-1 to TRBJ2-7; TRBD1 agrees at 9 bases. The tail of the sequence fits TRBJ2-5 better, so the J call may be wrong. Germline V gene lookup returns CDR1 KGHDR and CDR2 SFDVKD. The CDR3 is 15 residues long. The CDR3 coding sequence is TGTGCCACCAGTGAGACAACAGGGGGCCGGGGGACCCAGTACTTC. Translation: CATSETTGGRGTQYF.

V usage is TRBV27 and J usage is TRBJ1-6, with TRBD1 matching over 8 bases. The CDR3 consists of 14 residues. Trimming took 7 bases from V and 6 from J; bases not matched to a gene: 5. Germline CDR1 reads MNHEY; CDR2 reads SMNVEV (reference sequence). The CDR3 region has the DNA TGTGCCAGCAAAACGGACAGGGCTAATTCACCCCTCCACTTT. Translating it yields CASKTDRANSPLHF.

In this sample, this clonotype turned up a few times. This chain joins TRBV7-8 and TRBJ2-5; either TRBD1 or TRBD2 may supply D (6 bases each). The CDR3 has 15 amino acids. Trimming pared 6 bases from V and 0 bases from J, leaving 14 bases between. The germline V gene has CDR1 SGHVS and CDR2 FQNEAQ. The CDR3 DNA reads as TGTGCCAGCAGAGCGGACCGGGGGCACCAAGAGACCCAGTACTTC. Its translation: CASRADRGHQETQYF.

The chain couples TRBV24-1 to TRBJ2-1, with a tentative D call TRBD1 (6 bases). Trimming shortened V by 5 bases and J by 8 bases, and 12 bases separated the two germline ends. The CDR3 spans 13 residues. Germline V gives CDR1 KGHDR, CDR2 SFDVKD. The CDR3: CATSGKTGDEQFF. DNA of the CDR3: TGTGCCACCAGTGGTAAGACAGGCGATGAGCAGTTCTTC.

This clonotype was recorded a few times. V usage is TRBV10-3 and J usage is TRBJ2-7, with D perhaps matching TRBD1 (6 bases). The CDR3 contains 14 residues. The germline V and J ends were trimmed by 2 bases and 7 bases, with 15 bases remaining between them. Germline assignment: CDR1 ENHRY and CDR2 SYGVKD. This chain's CDR3 is CAISERGRDNEQYF. The CDR3 bases are TGTGCCATCAGTGAGCGGGGAAGGGACAATGAGCAGTACTTC.

The chain employs TRBV3-1 and TRBJ2-7; 13 bases match TRBD2. After removal of 2 bases from V and 9 bases from J, the junction contained 10 bases not matched to a gene. Germline V gene sequence: CDR1 LGHDT, CDR2 YNNKEL (reference sequence). The CDR3 consists of 16 residues. The CDR3 reads CASSQTSGRAFSGQYF. CDR3 nucleotides: TGTGCCAGCAGCCAAACTAGCGGGAGGGCCTTCAGCGGGCAGTACTTC.

This chain links TRBV5-4 with TRBJ2-7, with 9 bases that match TRBD1. The ends lost 1 base at V and 3 bases at J; junction bases unmatched: 5. CDR3 length: 15 amino acids. Germline CDR1 reads SGHNT; CDR2 reads YYREEE (reference sequence). The CDR3 sequence is CASSLRQGESYEQYF. The CDR3 nucleotides read TGTGCCAGCAGCTTGCGACAGGGGGAGAGCTACGAGCAGTACTTC.